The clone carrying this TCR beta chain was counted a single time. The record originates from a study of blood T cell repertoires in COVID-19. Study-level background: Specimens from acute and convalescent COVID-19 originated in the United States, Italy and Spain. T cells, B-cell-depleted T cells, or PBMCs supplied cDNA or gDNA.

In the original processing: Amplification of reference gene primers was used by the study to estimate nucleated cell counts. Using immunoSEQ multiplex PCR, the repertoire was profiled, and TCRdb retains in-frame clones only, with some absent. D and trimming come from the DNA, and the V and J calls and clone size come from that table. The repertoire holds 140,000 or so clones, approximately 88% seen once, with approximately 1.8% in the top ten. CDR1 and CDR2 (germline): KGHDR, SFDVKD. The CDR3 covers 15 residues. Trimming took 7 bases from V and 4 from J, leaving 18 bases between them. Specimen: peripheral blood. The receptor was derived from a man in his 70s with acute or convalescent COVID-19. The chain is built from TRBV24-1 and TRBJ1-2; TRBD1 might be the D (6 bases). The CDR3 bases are TGTGCCACCAGCGCAGAGTCGACAGGCATCTATGGCTACACCTTC. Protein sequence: CATSAESTGIYGYTF.